This TCR beta chain originates from a study of shared clonotypes between healthy human individuals. General study findings and limits: Represented diversity, genetic and exposure-history alike, was limited by few donors.

An approximately 180 ng quantity of DNA, 29,000 or so T cell genomes, went into the sorted-subset replicate PCRs. Using immunoSEQ multiplex PCR, the repertoire was profiled, and TCRdb retains in-frame clones only, with some absent. Here the sample spans under 2,500,000 clones, approximately 94% being singletons. V lost 2 bases to trimming and J lost 1 base; unmatched junction nucleotides: 3. CDR3 length: 16 amino acids. The germline CDR1 and CDR2 sequences are MNHNY and SVGAGI (reference sequence). For this clone: Its specificity is not known.

This receptor was obtained from a man aged 18 to 30 in good health. V usage is TRBV6-6 and J usage is TRBJ1-4; 8 bases agree with TRBD1. Sequenced input: naive CD4+ T cells sorted from blood. Subset described: CD45RA+ positively selected. The CDR3 DNA sequence: TGTGCCAGCAGTTACACTGACAGGGGAACTAATGAAAAACTGTTTTTT. Translation gives CASSYTDRGTNEKLFF.